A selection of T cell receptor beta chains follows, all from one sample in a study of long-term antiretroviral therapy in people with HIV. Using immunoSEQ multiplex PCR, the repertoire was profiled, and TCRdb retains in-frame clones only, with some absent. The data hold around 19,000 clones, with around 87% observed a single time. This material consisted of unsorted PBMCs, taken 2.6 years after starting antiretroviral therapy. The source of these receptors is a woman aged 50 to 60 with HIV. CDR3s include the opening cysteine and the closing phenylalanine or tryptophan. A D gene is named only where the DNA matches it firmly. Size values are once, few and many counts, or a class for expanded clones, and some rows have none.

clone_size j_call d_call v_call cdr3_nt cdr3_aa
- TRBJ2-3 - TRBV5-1 TGCGCCAGCAGCTTGGCCGGGTTGGGGAAGGAAGATACGCAGTATTTT CASSLAGLGKEDTQYF
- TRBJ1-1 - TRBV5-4 TGTGCCAGCAGCTGCGAAAGGGGCCGTGGAGCTTTCTTT CASSCERGRGAFF
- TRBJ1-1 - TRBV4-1 TGCGCCAGTGGTGAAGGGAACACTGAAGCTTTCTTT CASGEGNTEAFF
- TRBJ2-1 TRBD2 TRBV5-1 TGCGCCAGCAGCTTGGCCCCATACCTAGCGGGAGGTCGCGATGAGCAGTTCTTC CASSLAPYLAGGRDEQFF
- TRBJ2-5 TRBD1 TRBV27 TGTGCCAGCAGGGGACAGACAGGGTTCCAAGAGACCCAGTACTTC CASRGQTGFQETQYF
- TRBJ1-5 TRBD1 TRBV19 TGTGCCACCTGGGACAGGGGGCTCAATCAGCCCCAGCATTTT CATWDRGLNQPQHF
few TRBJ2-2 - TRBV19 TGTGCCAGTAGTATGTTGGGGGCCCCTTCGAGCACCGGGGAGCTGTTTTTT CASSMLGAPSSTGELFF
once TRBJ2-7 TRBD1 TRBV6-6 TGTGCCAGCAGTTCCCAGACAGGGGTCGGGTACGAGCAGTACTTC CASSSQTGVGYEQYF
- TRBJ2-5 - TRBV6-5 TGTGCCAGCAGTTACTCGCTCTCGGGGGAGACCCAGTACTTC CASSYSLSGETQYF
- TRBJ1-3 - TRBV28 TGTGCCAGCGGTTCTGGAAACACCATATATTTT CASGSGNTIYF
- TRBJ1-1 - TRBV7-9 TGTGCCAGCAGCTTAGAGGGCACCCCGAACACTGAAGCTTTCTTT CASSLEGTPNTEAFF
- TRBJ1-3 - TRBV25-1 TGTGCCAGCAGTGAATTTGACAGTGCTTCTGGAAACACCATATATTTT CASSEFDSASGNTIYF
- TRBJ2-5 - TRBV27 TGTGCCAGCAGTTTAGGGGAAGAGACCCAGTACTTC CASSLGEETQYF
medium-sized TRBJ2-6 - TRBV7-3 TGTGCCAGCAGCTTTTGGGGGGCGCCGGGGGCCAACGTCCTGACTTTC CASSFWGAPGANVLTF
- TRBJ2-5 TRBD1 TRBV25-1 TGTGCCAGCAGAACGGACAGGGGTGAGACCCAGTACTTC CASRTDRGETQYF
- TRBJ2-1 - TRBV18 TGTGCCAGCTCACCAGGCTACAATGAGCAGTTCTTC CASSPGYNEQFF